This T cell receptor beta chain was sequenced for a study of blood T cells in healthy people across ages. With a J-beta primer mix and a sample-barcoded 5' primer, a second PCR ran about 7 to 11 cycles. Every molecule of cDNA carried a tag from a template-switch adaptor with 12 random nucleotides. Via MiXCR, TCRdb re-called the 5' RACE reads, giving one row per CDR3 protein. Among 580,000 or so distinct CDR3 sequences listed, around 50% were seen once. This CDR3 contains 15 residues. Unmatched junction bases numbered 15, after V lost 4 bases and J lost 11 bases. Germline V lookup: CDR1 LGHDT, CDR2 YNNKEL (reference sequence).

The chain uses TRBV3-1 and TRBJ2-5, with 8 bases that match TRBD2. The receptor was derived from a man aged 80 or over in good health. The sample was blood. The CDR3 coding sequence is TGTGCCAGCAGCCCCCCGCGCGGGGGGTGGAATGAGCAGTACTTC. This translates into CASSPPRGGWNEQYF.